This record looks at one T cell receptor beta chain sequence and its context. In the authors' methods: Amplification with reference gene primers provided the estimates of nucleated cell counts. Assay: immunoSEQ multiplex PCR; the TCRdb copy retains only in-frame clones and omits some. The V and J calls and clone size were taken over from that table, and D and trimming were inferred from the DNA. The profile shows hundreds of thousands of clones, 65% to 90% of them singletons. This sample is drawn from a study of blood T cell repertoires in COVID-19. The TCR sequence derives from a human donor in a cohort sampled during active COVID-19. Sample: peripheral blood.

CDR3 DNA sequence: TGTGCCATGGACAGGGACGGCACAGATACGCAGTATTTT. This encodes CAMDRDGTDTQYF. The V and J genes are TRBV30 and TRBJ2-3; 8 bases align to TRBD1. Germline assignment: CDR1 GTSNPN and CDR2 SVGIG (reference sequence). The CDR3 consists of 13 residues. The V gene end was trimmed by 8 bases and the J gene end by 1 base; junction bases not matched to a gene: 5.